This record looks at one T cell receptor beta chain sequence and its context. Its specificity is not known. The data were taken from a study of blood T cells in healthy people across ages. Every donor provided approximately 9.2 milliliters of peripheral blood. Each sample had at least 6 million PBMCs isolated. The CDR3 contains 11 residues. Trimming pared 0 bases from V and 7 bases from J, leaving 4 bases between. The germline V gene encodes CDR1 GTSNPN and CDR2 SVGIG (reference sequence). Primers used in a second PCR of about 6 to 11 cycles were a sample-barcoded 5' primer and a J-beta primer mix. MiXCR, applied by TCRdb to the 5' RACE reads, yields one record per CDR3 protein. The sample has 850,000 to 1,000,000 distinct CDR3 sequences; around 49% are singletons. Study-level findings and limits: Relative to aged donors, long-lived donors carried more naive CD4+ cells and displayed higher diversity.

This chain connects TRBV30 to TRBJ2-4, with D uncertain. What was sequenced was blood. This receptor was obtained from a young man in good health. The CDR3 here is CAWSVANIQYF. For the CDR3, the DNA is TGTGCCTGGAGTGTGGCCAACATTCAGTACTTC.